This T cell receptor (beta chain) emerged from a study of T-cell reconstitution after alpha-beta-depleted transplantation in children. A library of TCRbeta sequences, prepared with unique molecular identifiers, was generated. MiXCR, run by TCRdb on the PCR reads, gives a single entry per CDR3 protein. The data show approximately 350,000 distinct CDR3 sequences, roughly 15% seen once. Per germline, CDR1 LGHNA and CDR2 YSLEER. There are 15 residues in the CDR3. Trimming at V came to 4 bases and at J to 4 bases, leaving 8 bases not matched to a gene. Source: PBMCs, taken from the stem cell graft. The origin of this receptor is a human donor who donated a stem cell graft to a child with Fanconi anemia. This chain links TRBV4-3 with TRBJ2-7, with 9 nucleotides matching TRBD1. CDR3 coding DNA: TGCGCCAGCAGCCCAAACCCGGGACAGGGTTACGAGCAGTACTTC. Translated: CASSPNPGQGYEQYF.